This record looks at one T cell receptor beta chain sequence and its context. These data originate in a study of blood T cell repertoires in COVID-19. The table came from immunoSEQ multiplex PCR; TCRdb's copy has only in-frame clones and leaves some out. Of about 310,000 clones in the sample, more than 70% are singletons; the top ten hold roughly 7.1%. The germline CDR1 and CDR2 sequences are MDHEN and SYDVKM. CDR3 length equals 12 residues. The V end was cut by 7 bases, the J end by 3 bases, with 7 bases between. Sequencing was performed on peripheral blood. The clonotype comes from a woman between 45 and 60 years old who had recovered from COVID-19. J is TRBJ1-5 and V is TRBV28; no clear D. The CDR3 nucleotides are TGTGCCAGCAATGGCCCCAATCAGCCCCAGCATTTT. Protein: CASNGPNQPQHF.